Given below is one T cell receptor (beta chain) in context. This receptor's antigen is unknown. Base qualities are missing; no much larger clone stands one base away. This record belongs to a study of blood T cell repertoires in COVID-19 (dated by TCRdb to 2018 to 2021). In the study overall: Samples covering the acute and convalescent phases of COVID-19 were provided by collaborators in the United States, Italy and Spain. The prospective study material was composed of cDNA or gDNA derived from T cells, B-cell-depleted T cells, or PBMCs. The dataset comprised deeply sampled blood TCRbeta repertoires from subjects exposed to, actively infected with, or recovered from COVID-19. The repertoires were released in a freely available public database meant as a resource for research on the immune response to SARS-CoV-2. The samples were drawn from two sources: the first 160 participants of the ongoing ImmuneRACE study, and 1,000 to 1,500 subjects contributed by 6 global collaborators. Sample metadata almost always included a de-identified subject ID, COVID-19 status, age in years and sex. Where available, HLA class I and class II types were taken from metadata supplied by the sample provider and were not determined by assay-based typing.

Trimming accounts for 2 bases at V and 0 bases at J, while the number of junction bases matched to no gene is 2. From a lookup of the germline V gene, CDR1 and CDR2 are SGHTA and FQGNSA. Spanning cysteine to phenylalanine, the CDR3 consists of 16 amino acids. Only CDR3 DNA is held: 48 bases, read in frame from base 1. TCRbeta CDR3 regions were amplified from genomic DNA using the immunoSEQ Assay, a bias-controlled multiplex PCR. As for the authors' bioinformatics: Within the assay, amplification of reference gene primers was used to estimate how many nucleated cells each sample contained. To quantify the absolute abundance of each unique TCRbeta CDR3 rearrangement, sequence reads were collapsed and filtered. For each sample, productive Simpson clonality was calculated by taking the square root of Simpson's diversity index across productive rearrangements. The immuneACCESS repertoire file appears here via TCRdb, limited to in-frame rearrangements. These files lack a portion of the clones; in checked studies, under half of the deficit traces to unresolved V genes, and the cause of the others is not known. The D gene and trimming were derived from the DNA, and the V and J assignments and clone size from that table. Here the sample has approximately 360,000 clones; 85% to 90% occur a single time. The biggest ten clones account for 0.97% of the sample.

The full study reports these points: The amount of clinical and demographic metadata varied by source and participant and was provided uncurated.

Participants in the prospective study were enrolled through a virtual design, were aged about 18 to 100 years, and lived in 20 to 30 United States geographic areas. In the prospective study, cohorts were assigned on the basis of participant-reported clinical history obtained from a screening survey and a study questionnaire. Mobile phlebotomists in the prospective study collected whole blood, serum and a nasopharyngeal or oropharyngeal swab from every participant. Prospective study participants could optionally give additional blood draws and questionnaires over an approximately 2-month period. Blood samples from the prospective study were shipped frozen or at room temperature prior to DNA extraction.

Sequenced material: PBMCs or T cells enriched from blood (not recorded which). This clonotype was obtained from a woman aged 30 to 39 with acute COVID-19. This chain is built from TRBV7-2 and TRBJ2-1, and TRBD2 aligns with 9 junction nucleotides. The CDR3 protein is CASSLLAGSSYNEQFF. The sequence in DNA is TGTGCCAGCAGCTTACTAGCGGGGAGCTCCTACAATGAGCAGTTCTTC.